This TCR beta chain originates from a study of T cells in Graves' hyperthyroidism and ophthalmopathy. This clonotype was observed a few times. Amplification of TCR beta CDR3 regions used RNA as the template. RT-PCR in the first round (using the HTBI primer set) targeted the TCR CDR3. Via MiXCR, TCRdb re-called the multiplex PCR reads, giving one row per CDR3 protein. The data show under 350,000 distinct CDR3 sequences, 15% to 20% seen once. Germline-derived CDR1 and CDR2 are SGHRS and YFSETQ. Trimming took 4 bases from V and 2 from J; bases not matched to a gene: 12. The CDR3 is 19 amino acids. PBMCs were collected from a 10 ml volume of fresh peripheral blood.

The source material was blood. This receptor was obtained from a woman aged 50 to 65 with Graves' hyperthyroidism. The rearrangement uses TRBV5-1 and TRBJ2-7; 16 bases line up with TRBD2. The DNA for the CDR3 is TGCGCCAGCAGCCACCCGGGACTAGCGGGAGGGCCGGGTGCCTACGAGCAGTACTTC. Translated, it gives CASSHPGLAGGPGAYEQYF.